Each of the 25 T cell receptor beta chains below was sequenced from the same sample in a study of T cells in Graves' hyperthyroidism and ophthalmopathy. Researchers took RNA transcripts and amplified the TCR beta CDR3 regions from them. RT-PCR in the first round (using the HTBI primer set) targeted the TCR CDR3. One entry per CDR3 protein, called by TCRdb with MiXCR from the multiplex PCR reads. Of about 360,000 distinct CDR3 sequences in the sample, under 15% were seen once. The sample was blood. These receptors all come from a woman aged 18 to 35 with Graves' hyperthyroidism.

The chain employs TRBV7-3 and TRBJ2-2, with 7 bases fitting TRBD1. V gave up 5 bases and J gave up 6 bases; unmatched junction bases: 3. Germline CDR1 and CDR2: SGHTA and FQGTGA. The CDR3 loop spans 13 amino acids. The DNA of the CDR3 is TGTGCCAGCAGCGTCGACAGGGCCGGGGAGCTGTTTTTT. Translation gives CASSVDRAGELFF.

This clonotype has at least ten counts. The chain recombines TRBV30 with TRBJ1-5; D may be TRBD1 (5 bases). The V gene's germline CDR1 is GTSNPN and CDR2 SVGIG (reference sequence). The CDR3 length is 14 residues. V was cut by 4 bases and J by 1 base, with 11 bases left in between. CDR3 protein: CAWNIGASNQPQHF. CDR3 DNA sequence: TGTGCCTGGAACATAGGGGCGAGCAATCAGCCCCAGCATTTT.

This clonotype has at least ten counts. V gene TRBV2 combines with J gene TRBJ1-1, with no clear D. This CDR3 has 11 residues. Germline V lookup: CDR1 SNHLY, CDR2 FYNNEI. V was clipped by 7 bases and J by 2 bases, with 5 bases between them. The DNA for the CDR3 is TGTGCCAGCAACAGAAACACTGAAGCTTTCTTT. Translated: CASNRNTEAFF.

This clonotype has at least ten counts. J is TRBJ2-1 and V is TRBV7-2, with 12 bases lining up with TRBD2. The CDR3 has 18 residues. Germline CDR1 SGHTA, CDR2 FQGNSA. Trimming cost V 2 bases and J 3 bases; bases outside gene matches: 8. The CDR3 DNA reads TGTGCCAGCAGCTTACAAATTAGACTAGCGGGAGACTACAATGAGCAGTTCTTC. This codes for CASSLQIRLAGDYNEQFF.

This clonotype was counted many times. The gene calls are TRBV12-5 and TRBJ1-6; 7 bases agree with TRBD1. The CDR3 runs 17 residues. V lost 0 bases, J lost 9 bases, and 11 bases stayed unmatched. CDR1 and CDR2 from the germline V gene are LGHNT and FRNRAP. The CDR3 is CASGLVLSPTGRSPLHF. DNA of the CDR3: TGTGCTAGTGGTTTGGTACTCTCTCCGACAGGGCGTTCACCCCTCCACTTT. Drawing the rest from reference TRBV12-5 and TRBJ1-6, the complete variable domain is DARVTQTPRHKVTEMGQEVTMRCQPILGHNTVFWYRQTMMQGLELLAYFRNRAPLDDSGMPKDRFSAEMPDATLATLKIQPSEPRDSAVYFCASGLVLSPTGRSPLHFGNGTRLTVT.

This rearrangement joins TRBV5-1 to TRBJ2-5, with D possibly called TRBD1 or TRBD2 (5 bases each). The CDR3 loop spans 16 amino acids. V was trimmed by 0 bases and J by 5 bases, leaving 17 bases between them. Germline values: CDR1 SGHRS, CDR2 YFSETQ. Here the CDR3 reads CASSLARESKWETQYF. The CDR3 nucleotides are TGCGCCAGCAGCTTGGCCAGGGAGAGTAAATGGGAGACCCAGTACTTC.

This clonotype was detected only a few times. The CDR3 DNA reads TGTGCCAGTAATCAGCTAGCGGGAGGATCCTACAATGAGCAGTTCTTC. It codes for CASNQLAGGSYNEQFF. The chain carries TRBV19 and TRBJ2-1; 11 bases map to TRBD2. The CDR3 contains 16 residues. The trim removed 7 bases at V and 1 base at J, leaving 6 bases unmatched. Germline V gene data show CDR1 as LNHDA and CDR2 as SQIVND (reference sequence).

This sequence joins TRBV19 and TRBJ1-5; D unresolved. Germline V gene lookup returns CDR1 LNHDA and CDR2 SQIVND (reference sequence). The CDR3 extends over 16 amino acids. V gave up 0 bases and J gave up 3 bases, with 12 bases separating them. The chain's CDR3 is CASSIDRRSPNQPQHF. The CDR3 coding sequence is TGTGCCAGTAGTATAGATCGGAGGTCCCCCAATCAGCCCCAGCATTTT.

This chain uses TRBV6-1 with TRBJ2-7; D may be TRBD1 or TRBD2 (5 bases each). The CDR3 is made up of 14 amino acids. Trimming took 11 bases from V and 0 from J, leaving 17 bases between them. CDR1 MNHNS and CDR2 SASEGT come from the germline V gene. CDR3 nucleotides: TGTGCCGTAAGAGGGGTTTGGAGCTCCTACGAGCAGTACTTC. Encoded protein: CAVRGVWSSYEQYF.

This clonotype has ten or more counts. The V call is TRBV6-2 or TRBV6-3, the J call TRBJ2-3; 8 nucleotides agree with TRBD2. Germline-derived CDR1 and CDR2 are MNHEY and SVGEGT. This CDR3 region has 12 residues. In DNA form, the CDR3 reads TGTACCTCAGCGGGAGCTGGAGATACGCAGTATTTT. It translates to CTSAGAGDTQYF.

This clonotype was recorded at least ten times. The gene calls are TRBV20-1 and TRBJ2-2, with D possibly called TRBD1 or TRBD2 (7 bases each). The germline V gene encodes CDR1 DFQATT and CDR2 SNEGSKA (reference sequence). The CDR3 runs 13 residues. Trimming left V 3 bases short and J 4 bases short, with 9 bases between. The CDR3 protein is CSASRGGTGELFF. The CDR3, as DNA: TGCAGTGCTAGCAGGGGGGGCACCGGGGAGCTGTTTTTT.

This clonotype was recorded many times. This chain connects TRBV9 to TRBJ2-7, with D hard to call. The CDR3 runs to 12 residues. CDR1 and CDR2 from the germline V gene are SGDLS and YYNGEE. The ends were cut back, 0 bases at V and 5 bases at J, with 6 bases in the middle. In DNA form, the CDR3 reads TGTGCCAGCAGCGTAGGTGGGGACGAGCAGTACTTC. Translated: CASSVGGDEQYF.

This chain connects TRBV10-3 to TRBJ1-5; 9 positions agree with TRBD1. V shed 0 bases and J 8 bases; nucleotides not matched to a gene: 5. The CDR3 is 15 residues long. Germline V gene lookup returns CDR1 ENHRY and CDR2 SYGVKD. CDR3 coding DNA: TGTGCCATCAGTGAGTCGGGACAGGGTGAGGAGCCCCAGCATTTT. This translates into CAISESGQGEEPQHF.

A word on this clonotype: Just one base apart from a much larger clone, this may be a read error. Since the CDR3 does not end with the conserved phenylalanine or tryptophan, this likely comes from a read error. The chain employs TRBV2 and TRBJ1-4; 7 bases match TRBD1. The V segment lost 6 bases and the J segment 0 bases; nucleotides outside the gene matches: 4. The CDR3 sequence is 15 residues long. Per germline, CDR1 SNHLY and CDR2 FYNNEI. CDR3 sequence reads: CASSVGQATNEKLFL. CDR3 sequence (DNA): TGTGCCAGCAGCGTAGGACAGGCAACTAATGAAAAACTGTTTCTT.

At least ten counts were recorded for this clonotype. The chain couples TRBV7-8 to TRBJ1-1, with TRBD1 matching over 7 bases. This CDR3 spans 13 amino acids. CDR1 SGHVS and CDR2 FQNEAQ come from the germline V gene. V dropped 5 bases and J dropped 6; count of bases not matched to a gene: 6. DNA of the CDR3: TGTGCCAGCAGCATAGAACAGGGGCCTGAAGCTTTCTTT. This gives the protein CASSIEQGPEAFF.

The table lists this clonotype with many counts. This chain uses TRBV7-6 with TRBJ1-3, with unresolved D. Germline-derived CDR1 and CDR2 are SGHVS and FNYEAQ. The CDR3 consists of 14 residues. The V gene lost 4 bases and the J gene lost 0 bases, with 7 bases spanning the gap. The CDR3 spells CASSSDDSGNTIYF. DNA of the CDR3: TGTGCCAGCAGCTCAGACGACTCTGGAAACACCATATATTTT.

This clonotype has ten or more counts. The rearrangement uses TRBV5-1 and TRBJ2-5; maybe TRBD2 (8 bases). Trimming removed 2 bases at V and 5 bases at J, with 19 bases between. CDR3 length equals 16 residues. Germline V lookup: CDR1 SGHRS, CDR2 YFSETQ. The chain's CDR3 is CASSFSRDSGGETQYF. The CDR3 DNA follows: TGCGCCAGCAGCTTTAGCCGGGACAGCGGGGGTGAGACCCAGTACTTC.

This clonotype came up a few times. The chain combines TRBV20-1 with TRBJ2-5; 8 positions match TRBD2. CDR3 length: 19 amino acids. After removal of 2 bases from V and 6 bases from J, the junction contained 23 bases not matched to a gene. The germline CDR1 and CDR2 sequences are DFQATT and SNEGSKA (reference sequence). The CDR3 nucleotides read TGCAGTGCTAGATCACTCGCGGGGGGCCCACGGGCGGTGGGAAAGACCCAGTACTTC. It encodes CSARSLAGGPRAVGKTQYF.

This clonotype was recorded many times. This chain connects TRBV12-3 or TRBV12-4 to TRBJ2-7, with D uncertain. The CDR3 totals 12 residues. With 4 bases removed from V and 5 bases from J, the gap between germline ends came to 9 bases. CDR3 in amino acids: CASSSTQNEQYF. The CDR3 DNA reads as TGTGCCAGCAGTTCCACTCAGAACGAGCAGTACTTC.

This chain joins TRBV7-2 and TRBJ1-2; D unclear. The CDR3 runs 15 residues. Between the trimmed V and J ends, which lost 3 bases and 4 bases, there was a span of 15 bases. In germline, CDR1 is SGHTA, CDR2 FQGNSA. DNA for the CDR3: TGTGCCAGCAGCTTTTCGCCAGGACCACCCTATGGCTACACCTTC. Residues: CASSFSPGPPYGYTF.

Many counts were recorded for this clonotype. V and J are TRBV18 and TRBJ2-5; 15 nucleotides agree with TRBD2. Trimming at V came to 3 bases and at J to 5 bases, leaving 4 bases not matched to a gene. The CDR3 has 16 amino acids. The V gene's germline CDR1 is KGHSH and CDR2 LQKENI. CDR3 DNA: TGTGCCAGCTCACCCCCTGGACTAGCGGGAGGGGAGACCCAGTACTTC. It specifies CASSPPGLAGGETQYF.

This clonotype was detected many times. The chain has TRBV12-3 or TRBV12-4 and TRBJ1-5, with D hard to call. Trimming took off 6 bases at V and 5 bases at J, with 11 bases between the two ends. The CDR3 sequence is 13 residues long. The CDR3 spells CASSRSPDQPQHF. DNA of the CDR3: TGTGCCAGCAGCCGATCCCCAGATCAGCCCCAGCATTTT.

Many counts were recorded for this clonotype. The chain links TRBV12-3 or TRBV12-4 to TRBJ1-1, with TRBD1 matching over 10 bases. The CDR3 loop spans 14 amino acids. V shed 5 bases, J shed 5 bases, and the junction held 5 bases outside the gene matches. The CDR3 region is CASSATGGITEAFF. The CDR3 DNA is TGTGCCAGCAGTGCGACAGGGGGCATTACTGAAGCTTTCTTT.

This clonotype has at least ten counts. The rearrangement uses TRBV20-1 and TRBJ2-5, with TRBD1 matching over 8 bases. Germline loops: CDR1 DFQATT, CDR2 SNEGSKA (reference sequence). The CDR3 length is 13 residues. V was clipped by 1 base and J by 5 bases; unmatched bases: 3. The CDR3 loop is CSARGQGWETQYF. DNA for the CDR3: TGCAGTGCTAGAGGACAGGGGTGGGAGACCCAGTACTTC.

This clonotype was picked up many times. The rearrangement links TRBV5-5 to TRBJ2-4, with 7 bases aligning to TRBD2. The germline V gene encodes CDR1 SGHKS and CDR2 YYEKEE (reference sequence). V was clipped by 4 bases and J by 4 bases; unmatched bases: 11. This CDR3 spans 16 amino acids. CDR3 DNA sequence: TGTGCCAGCAGCCAACAGACGGGACTAACGAAAAACATTCAGTACTTC. Its translation: CASSQQTGLTKNIQYF.